This T cell receptor (beta chain) was captured in a study of response to subunit inactivated influenza vaccine. TCRdb re-derived calls from the RT-PCR reads in MiXCR, one entry per CDR3 protein. The sample includes 400,000 to 650,000 distinct CDR3 sequences, around 7.9% of them seen just once. CDR1 and CDR2 (germline): MDHEN, SYDVKM. CDR3 length: 17 amino acids. V was pared by 4 bases and J by 3 bases, with 11 bases of the junction left unmatched. The chain combines TRBV28 with TRBJ2-3; TRBD1 aligns across 9 bases. This clonotype originated in a man between 50 and 70 years old who received an inactivated influenza vaccine. The starting material was PBMCs from blood, obtained less than 30 months after vaccination. CDR3 amino acids: CASSSGTGFLDTDTQYF. The DNA for the CDR3 is TGTGCCAGCAGTTCCGGGACAGGGTTTCTTGATACAGATACGCAGTATTTT.